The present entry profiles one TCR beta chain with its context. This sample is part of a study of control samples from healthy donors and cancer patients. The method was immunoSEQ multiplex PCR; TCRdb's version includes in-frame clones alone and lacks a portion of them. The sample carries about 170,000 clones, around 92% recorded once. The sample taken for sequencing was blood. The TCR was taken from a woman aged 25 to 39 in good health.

CDR3 residues: CASSRTGNEQFF. The CDR3 DNA reads as TGTGCCAGCAGCCGCACGGGCAATGAGCAGTTCTTC. The chain couples TRBV3-1 (or the pseudogene TRBV3-2) to TRBJ2-1, with D uncertain. CDR1 is LGHDT and CDR2 is YNNKEL in the germline V gene (reference sequence). The CDR3 runs 12 residues. V lost 4 bases to trimming and J lost 6 bases, with 7 bases between them.